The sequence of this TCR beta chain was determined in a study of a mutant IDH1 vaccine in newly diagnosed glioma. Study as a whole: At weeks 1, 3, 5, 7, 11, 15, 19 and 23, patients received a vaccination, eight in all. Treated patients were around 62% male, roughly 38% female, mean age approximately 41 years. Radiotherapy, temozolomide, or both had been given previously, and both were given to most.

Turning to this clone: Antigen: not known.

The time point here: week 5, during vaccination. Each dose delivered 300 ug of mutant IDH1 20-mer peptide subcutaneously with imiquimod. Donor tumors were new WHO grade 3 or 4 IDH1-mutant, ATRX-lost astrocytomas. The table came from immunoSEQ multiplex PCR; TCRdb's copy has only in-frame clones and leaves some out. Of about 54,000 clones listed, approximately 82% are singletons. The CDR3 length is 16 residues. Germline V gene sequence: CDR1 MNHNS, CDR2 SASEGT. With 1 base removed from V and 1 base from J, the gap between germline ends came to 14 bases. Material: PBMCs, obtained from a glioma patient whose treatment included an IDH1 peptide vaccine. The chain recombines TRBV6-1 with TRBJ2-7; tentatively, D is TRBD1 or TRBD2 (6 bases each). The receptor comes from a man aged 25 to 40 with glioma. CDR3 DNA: TGTGCCAGCAGTGAAGAGGTGGGGGGCCGTTCCTACGAGCAGTACTTC. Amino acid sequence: CASSEEVGGRSYEQYF.